A single T cell receptor (beta chain) is shown here with its context. The antigen remains undetermined. Produced via immunoSEQ multiplex PCR; TCRdb's table is partial and in-frame only. The sample contains tens of thousands of clones, roughly nine tenths of which appear only once. Systemic immunosuppression or a history of autoimmune disease excluded patients. Trimming removed 5 bases from V and 5 bases from J; junction bases left unmatched: 6. This CDR3 region has 15 residues. Germline V lookup: CDR1 GTSNPN, CDR2 SVGIG (reference sequence). This sample was included in a study of OX40 agonist ivuxolimab in advanced cancers. Study in general: Recorded diagnoses for dose-escalation patients were hepatocellular carcinoma, melanoma, renal cell or head and neck cancer.

Study findings and constraints: Expanded clones were, on average, more numerous in CD8+ T cells than in CD4+. People who partly responded at 0.1-3.0 mg/kg had some of the least clonal expansion seen.

The V gene is TRBV30, the J gene TRBJ2-2; 12 bases agree with TRBD1. The sequencing here drew on CD4+ or CD8+ T cells sorted from blood, taken in a trial of the OX40 agonist ivuxolimab. The source is an adult with an advanced solid tumor such as melanoma, head and neck, liver or kidney cancer. The CDR3 loop reads CAWDGTGGFTGELFF. In DNA form, the CDR3 reads TGTGCCTGGGACGGGACAGGGGGCTTTACCGGGGAGCTGTTTTTT.